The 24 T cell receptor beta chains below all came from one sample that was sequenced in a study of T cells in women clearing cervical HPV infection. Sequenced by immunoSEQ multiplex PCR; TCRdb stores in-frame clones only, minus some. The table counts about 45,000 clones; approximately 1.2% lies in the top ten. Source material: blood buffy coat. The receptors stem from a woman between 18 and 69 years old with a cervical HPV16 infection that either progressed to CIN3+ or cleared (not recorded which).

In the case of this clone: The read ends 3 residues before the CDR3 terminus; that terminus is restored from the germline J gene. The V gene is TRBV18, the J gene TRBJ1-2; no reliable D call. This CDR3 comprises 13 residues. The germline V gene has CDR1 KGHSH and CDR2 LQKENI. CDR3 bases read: TGTGCCAGCTCACCAACAGCTTTCTACGAC. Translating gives CASSPTAFYD. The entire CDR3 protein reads CASSPTAFYDYTF.

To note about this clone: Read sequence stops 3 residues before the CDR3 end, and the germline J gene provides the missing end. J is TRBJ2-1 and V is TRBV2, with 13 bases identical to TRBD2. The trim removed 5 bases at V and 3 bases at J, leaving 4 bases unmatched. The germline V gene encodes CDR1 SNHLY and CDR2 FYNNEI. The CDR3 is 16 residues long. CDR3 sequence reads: CASSKTSGGNYNEQFF. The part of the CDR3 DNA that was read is TGTGCCAGCAGTAAGACTAGCGGGGGGAACTACAATGAG. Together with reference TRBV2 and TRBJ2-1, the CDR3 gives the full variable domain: EPEVTQTPSHQVTQMGQEVILRCVPISNHLYFYWYRQILGQKVEFLVSFYNNEISEKSEIFDDQFSVERPDGSNFTLKIRSTKLEDSAMYFCASSKTSGGNYNEQFFGPGTRLTVL.

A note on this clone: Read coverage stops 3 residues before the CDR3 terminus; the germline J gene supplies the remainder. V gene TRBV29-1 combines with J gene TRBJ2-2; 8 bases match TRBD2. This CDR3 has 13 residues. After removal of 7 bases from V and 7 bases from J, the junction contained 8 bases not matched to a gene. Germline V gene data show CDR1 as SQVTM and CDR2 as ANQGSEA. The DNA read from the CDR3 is TGCAGCGGCGAGGCGGGAGGAATCGGGGAG. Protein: CSGEAGGIGE. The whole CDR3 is CSGEAGGIGELFF.

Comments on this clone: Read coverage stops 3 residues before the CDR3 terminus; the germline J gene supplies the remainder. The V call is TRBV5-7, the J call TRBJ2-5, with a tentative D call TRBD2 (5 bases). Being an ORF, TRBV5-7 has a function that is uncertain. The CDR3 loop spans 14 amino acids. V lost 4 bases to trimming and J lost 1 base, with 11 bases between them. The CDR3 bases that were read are TGTGCCAGCAGCCATCCGGACTTCCAAGAGACC. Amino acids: CASSHPDFQET. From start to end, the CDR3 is CASSHPDFQETQYF.

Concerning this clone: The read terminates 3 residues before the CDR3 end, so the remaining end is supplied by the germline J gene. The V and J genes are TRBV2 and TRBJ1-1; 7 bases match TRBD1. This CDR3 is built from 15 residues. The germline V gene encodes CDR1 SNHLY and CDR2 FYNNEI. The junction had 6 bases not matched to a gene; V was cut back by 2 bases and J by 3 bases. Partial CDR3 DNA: TGTGCCAGCAGTGAACCCTCACAGGGGCACACTGAA. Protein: CASSEPSQGHTE. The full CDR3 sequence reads CASSEPSQGHTEAFF.

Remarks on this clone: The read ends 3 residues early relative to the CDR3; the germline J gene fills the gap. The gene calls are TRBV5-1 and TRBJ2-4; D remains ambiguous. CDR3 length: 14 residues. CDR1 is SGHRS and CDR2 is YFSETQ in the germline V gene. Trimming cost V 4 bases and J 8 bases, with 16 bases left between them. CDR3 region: CASSRGDGKDIQYF. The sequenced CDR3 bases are TGCGCCAGCAGCCGCGGAGACGGTAAAGACATT.

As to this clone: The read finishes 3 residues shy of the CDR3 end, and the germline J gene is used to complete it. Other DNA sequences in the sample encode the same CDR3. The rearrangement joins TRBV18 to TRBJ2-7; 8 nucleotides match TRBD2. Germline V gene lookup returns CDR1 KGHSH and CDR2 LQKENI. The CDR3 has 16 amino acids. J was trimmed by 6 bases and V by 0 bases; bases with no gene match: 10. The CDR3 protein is CASSPPGGGQQGEQYF. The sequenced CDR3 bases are TGTGCCAGCTCACCACCCGGGGGGGGGCAGCAGGGCGAG.

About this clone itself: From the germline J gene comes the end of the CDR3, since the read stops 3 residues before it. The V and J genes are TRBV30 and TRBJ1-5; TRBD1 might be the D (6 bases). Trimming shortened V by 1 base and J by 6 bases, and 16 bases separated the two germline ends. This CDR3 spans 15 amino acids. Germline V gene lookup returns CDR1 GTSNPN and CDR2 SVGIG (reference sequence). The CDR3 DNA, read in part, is TGTGCCTGGAGTGATTTGATGGGGGCAACTCAGCCC. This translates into CAWSDLMGATQP. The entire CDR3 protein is CAWSDLMGATQPQHF.

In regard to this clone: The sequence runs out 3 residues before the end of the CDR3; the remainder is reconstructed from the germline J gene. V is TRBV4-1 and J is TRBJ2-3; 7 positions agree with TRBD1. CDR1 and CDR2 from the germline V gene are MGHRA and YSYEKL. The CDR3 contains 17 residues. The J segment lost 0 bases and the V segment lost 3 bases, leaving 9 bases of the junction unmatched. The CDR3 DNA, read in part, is TGCGCCAGCAGCCAGACGACGACAGGGCGTAGCACAGATACG. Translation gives CASSQTTTGRSTDT. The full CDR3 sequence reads CASSQTTTGRSTDTQYF.

This CDR3 reads CASSQTGSREKLFF. CDR3 bases read: TGTGCCAGCAGCCAGACAGGGTCTCGGGAAAAA. This chain joins TRBV27 and TRBJ1-4; 7 bases fit TRBD1. The read ends 3 residues before the CDR3 terminus; that terminus is restored from the germline J gene. This CDR3 is built from 14 residues. The V gene's germline CDR1 is MNHEY and CDR2 SMNVEV (reference sequence). V shed 6 bases, J shed 8 bases, and the junction held 9 bases outside the gene matches.

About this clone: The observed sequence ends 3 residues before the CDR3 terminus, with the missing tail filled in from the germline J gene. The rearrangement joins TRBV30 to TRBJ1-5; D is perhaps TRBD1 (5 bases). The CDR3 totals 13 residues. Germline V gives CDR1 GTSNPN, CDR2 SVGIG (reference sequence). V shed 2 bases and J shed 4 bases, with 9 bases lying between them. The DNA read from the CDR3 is TGTGCCTGGAGTCTTGCAGGGAATCAGCCC. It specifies CAWSLAGNQP. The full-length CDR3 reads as CAWSLAGNQPQHF.

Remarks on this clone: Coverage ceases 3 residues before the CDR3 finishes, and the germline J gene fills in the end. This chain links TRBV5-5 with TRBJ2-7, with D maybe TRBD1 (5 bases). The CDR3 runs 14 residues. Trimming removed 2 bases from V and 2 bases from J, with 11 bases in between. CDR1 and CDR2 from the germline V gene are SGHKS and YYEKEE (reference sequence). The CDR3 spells CASSFLTVTYEQYF. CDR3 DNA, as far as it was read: TGTGCCAGCAGCTTCCTGACAGTAACCTACGAG.

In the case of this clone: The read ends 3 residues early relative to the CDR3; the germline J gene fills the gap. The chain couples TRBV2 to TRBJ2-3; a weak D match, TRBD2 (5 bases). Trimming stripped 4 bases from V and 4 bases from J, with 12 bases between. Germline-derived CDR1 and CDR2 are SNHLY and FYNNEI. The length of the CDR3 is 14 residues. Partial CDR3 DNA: TGTGCCAGCAGTGTAACTAGTTGGTCAGATACG. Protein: CASSVTSWSDT. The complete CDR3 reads CASSVTSWSDTQYF.

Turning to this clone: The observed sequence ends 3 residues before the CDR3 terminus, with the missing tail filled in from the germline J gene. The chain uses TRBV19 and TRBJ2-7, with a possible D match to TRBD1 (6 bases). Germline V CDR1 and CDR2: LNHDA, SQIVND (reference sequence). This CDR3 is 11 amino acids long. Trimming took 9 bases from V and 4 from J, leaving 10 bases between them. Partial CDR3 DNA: TGTGCCAGCCGCCAGGGGTACGAG. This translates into CASRQGYE. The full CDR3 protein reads CASRQGYEQYF.

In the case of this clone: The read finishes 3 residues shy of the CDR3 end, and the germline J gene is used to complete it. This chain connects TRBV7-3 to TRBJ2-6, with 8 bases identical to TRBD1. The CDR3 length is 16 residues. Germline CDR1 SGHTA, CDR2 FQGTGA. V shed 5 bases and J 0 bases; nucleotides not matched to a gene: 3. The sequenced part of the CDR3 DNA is TGTGCCAGCAGCCCACAGGGGGGCTCTGGGGCCAACGTC. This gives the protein CASSPQGGSGANV. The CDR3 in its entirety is CASSPQGGSGANVLTF.

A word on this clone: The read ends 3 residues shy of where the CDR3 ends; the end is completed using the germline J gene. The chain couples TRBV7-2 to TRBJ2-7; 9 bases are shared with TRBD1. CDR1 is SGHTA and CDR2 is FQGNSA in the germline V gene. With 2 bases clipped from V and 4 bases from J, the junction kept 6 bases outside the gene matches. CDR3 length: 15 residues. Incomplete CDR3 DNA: TGTGCCAGCAGCTTAACACAGGGGGCGCCGTACGAG. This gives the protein CASSLTQGAPYE. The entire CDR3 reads CASSLTQGAPYEQYF.

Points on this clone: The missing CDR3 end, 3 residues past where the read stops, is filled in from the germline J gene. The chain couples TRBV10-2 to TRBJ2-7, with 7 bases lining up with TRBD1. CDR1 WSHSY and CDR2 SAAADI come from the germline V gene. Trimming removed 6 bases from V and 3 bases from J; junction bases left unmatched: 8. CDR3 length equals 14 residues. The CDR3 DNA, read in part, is TGCGCCAGCAGAGATAGACAGGGAAGCTACGAG. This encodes CASRDRQGSYE. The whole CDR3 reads CASRDRQGSYEQYF.

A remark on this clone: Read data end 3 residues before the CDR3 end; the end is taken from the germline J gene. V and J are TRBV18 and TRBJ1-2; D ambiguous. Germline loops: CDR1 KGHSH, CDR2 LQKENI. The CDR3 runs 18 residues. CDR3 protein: CASSPYPLAGKPTDTYTF. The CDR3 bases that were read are TGTGCCAGCTCACCGTACCCTCTAGCGGGTAAACCAACAGATACC.

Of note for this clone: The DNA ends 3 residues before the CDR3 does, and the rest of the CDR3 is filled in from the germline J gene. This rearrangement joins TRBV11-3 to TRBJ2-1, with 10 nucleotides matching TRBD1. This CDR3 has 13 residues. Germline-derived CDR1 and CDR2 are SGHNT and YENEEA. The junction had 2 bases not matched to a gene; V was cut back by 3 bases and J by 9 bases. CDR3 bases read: TGTGCCAGCAGCTTGACAGGGGGCCCTGAG. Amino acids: CASSLTGGPE. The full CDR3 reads CASSLTGGPEQFF.

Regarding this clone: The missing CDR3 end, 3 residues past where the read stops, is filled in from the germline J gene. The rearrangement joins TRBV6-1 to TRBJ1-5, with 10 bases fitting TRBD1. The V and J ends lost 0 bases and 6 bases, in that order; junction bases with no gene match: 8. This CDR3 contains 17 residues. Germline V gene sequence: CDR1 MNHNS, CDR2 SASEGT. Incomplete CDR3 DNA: TGTGCCAGCAGTGAAGCCCTGGGGGGACAGGGGAGTCAGCCC. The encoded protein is CASSEALGGQGSQP. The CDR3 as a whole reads CASSEALGGQGSQPQHF.

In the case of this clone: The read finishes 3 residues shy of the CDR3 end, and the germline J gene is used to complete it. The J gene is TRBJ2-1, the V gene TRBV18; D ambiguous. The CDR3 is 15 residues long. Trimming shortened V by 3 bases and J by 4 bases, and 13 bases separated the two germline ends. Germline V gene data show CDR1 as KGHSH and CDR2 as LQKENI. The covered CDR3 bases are TGTGCCAGCTCACCGGGCCAAGTCGGATACAATGAG. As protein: CASSPGQVGYNE. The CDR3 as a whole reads CASSPGQVGYNEQFF.

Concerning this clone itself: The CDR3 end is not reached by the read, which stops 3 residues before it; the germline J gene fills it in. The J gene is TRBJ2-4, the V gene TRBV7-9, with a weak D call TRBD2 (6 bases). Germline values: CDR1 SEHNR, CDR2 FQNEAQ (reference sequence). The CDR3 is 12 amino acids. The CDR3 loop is CASSLVDYGQYF. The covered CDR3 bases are TGTGCCAGCAGCTTAGTGGACTATGGT.

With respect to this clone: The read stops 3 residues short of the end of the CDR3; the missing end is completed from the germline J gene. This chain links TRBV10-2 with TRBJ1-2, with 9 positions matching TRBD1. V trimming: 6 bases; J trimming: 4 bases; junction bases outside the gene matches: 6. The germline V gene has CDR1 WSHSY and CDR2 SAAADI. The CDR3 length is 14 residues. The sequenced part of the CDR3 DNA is TGCGCCAGCAGCTCCGGGACAGGGAGCTATGGC. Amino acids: CASSSGTGSYG. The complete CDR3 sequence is CASSSGTGSYGYTF.

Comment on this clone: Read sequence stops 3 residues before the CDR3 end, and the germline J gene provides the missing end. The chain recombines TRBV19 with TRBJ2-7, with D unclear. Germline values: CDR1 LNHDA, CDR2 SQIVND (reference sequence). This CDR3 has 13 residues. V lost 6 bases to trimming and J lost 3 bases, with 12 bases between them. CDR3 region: CASRSSQGYEQYF. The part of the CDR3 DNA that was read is TGTGCCAGTAGATCCTCTCAAGGCTACGAG.